The 21 T cell receptor beta chains given below trace back to one sample, sequenced in a study of blood T cell repertoires in COVID-19. Here immunoSEQ multiplex PCR was the method, and the copy in TCRdb shows in-frame clones only, minus some. The repertoire has about 150,000 clones, roughly 89% of them found once; the top ten carry around 9.5%. Material: peripheral blood. Receptor source: a young man with COVID-19, enrolled during active disease.

The V gene is TRBV6-5, the J gene TRBJ1-4, with D perhaps matching TRBD1 (6 bases). Trimming took off 4 bases at V and 10 bases at J, with 22 bases between the two ends. CDR1 is MNHEY and CDR2 is SVGAGI in the germline V gene. CDR3 length: 16 residues. The CDR3 is CASSSPSTGGVGKLFF. Here the CDR3 DNA reads TGTGCCAGCAGTTCCCCCTCGACAGGAGGCGTCGGAAAACTGTTTTTT.

The gene calls are TRBV6-5 and TRBJ2-2; a weak D match, TRBD2 (6 bases). Germline V CDR1 and CDR2: MNHEY, SVGAGI. The CDR3 has 15 amino acids. Trimming left V 4 bases short and J 5 bases short, with 14 bases between. CDR3 sequence (DNA): TGTGCCAGCAGTTTCCAAAGACTAGGGACCGGGGAGCTGTTTTTT. It codes for CASSFQRLGTGELFF.

About this clone itself: The sample contains more than one DNA sequence encoding this CDR3. The chain is built from TRBV4-2 and TRBJ2-1; 8 positions match TRBD2. V lost 0 bases, J lost 10 bases, and 26 bases stayed unmatched. The germline CDR1 and CDR2 sequences are LGHNA and YNFKEQ. This CDR3 region has 21 residues. The CDR3 here is CASSQDREFLAGLGFGHEQFF. The CDR3 bases are TGTGCCAGCAGCCAAGATAGGGAGTTCCTAGCGGGTCTTGGGTTTGGCCACGAGCAGTTCTTC.

J is TRBJ2-1 and V is TRBV3-1 (or the pseudogene TRBV3-2); 8 nucleotides line up with TRBD2. The V gene's germline CDR1 is LGHDT and CDR2 YNNKEL (reference sequence). J lost 4 bases, V lost 0 bases, and 8 bases had no gene match. CDR3 length: 17 residues. CDR3: CASSQEFTSGRYNEQFF. Here the CDR3 DNA reads TGTGCCAGCAGCCAAGAATTCACTAGCGGCCGATACAATGAGCAGTTCTTC.

This chain uses TRBV19 with TRBJ2-7, with 9 nucleotides matching TRBD1. From germline, CDR1 is LNHDA and CDR2 SQIVND (reference sequence). This CDR3 is built from 17 residues. V shed 3 bases and J 4 bases; nucleotides not matched to a gene: 13. The DNA of the CDR3 is TGTGCCAGTAGTATTGGGGGACAGGGACGTTTTGGGTACGAGCAGTACTTC. Translated, it gives CASSIGGQGRFGYEQYF.

This clone was counted only a few times. The chain carries TRBV19 and TRBJ1-5; TRBD1 is a possible D gene (6 bases). With 0 bases removed from V and 0 bases from J, the gap between germline ends came to 12 bases. This CDR3 is 17 amino acids long. Per the germline V gene, CDR1 is LNHDA and CDR2 is SQIVND (reference sequence). CDR3: CASSIDRGFVSNQPQHF. The DNA of the CDR3 is TGTGCCAGTAGTATAGACAGGGGCTTTGTTAGCAATCAGCCCCAGCATTTT.

V gene TRBV19 combines with J gene TRBJ2-5; 7 bases map to TRBD2. The CDR3 is 19 amino acids. J was trimmed by 4 bases and V by 5 bases; bases with no gene match: 22. Germline CDR1 reads LNHDA; CDR2 reads SQIVND (reference sequence). The CDR3 is CASSAIAMDIAGPGETQYF. Here the CDR3 DNA reads TGTGCCAGTAGTGCAATAGCCATGGACATAGCGGGCCCGGGAGAGACCCAGTACTTC. Variable domain in full (rest from reference TRBV19 and TRBJ2-5): DGGITQSPKYLFRKEGQNVTLSCEQNLNHDAMYWYRQDPGQGLRLIYYSQIVNDFQKGDIAEGYSVSREKKESFPLTVTSAQKNPTAFYLCASSAIAMDIAGPGETQYFGPGTRLLVL.

The chain combines TRBV7-3 with TRBJ1-2, with 8 bases fitting TRBD1. V trimming: 4 bases; J trimming: 3 bases; junction bases outside the gene matches: 10. The CDR3 is 16 amino acids. Germline CDR1 and CDR2: SGHTA and FQGTGA. CDR3 sequence (DNA): TGTGCCAGCAGCTCCCTTCCCGGACAGGGCGACTATGGCTACACCTTC. It yields the protein CASSSLPGQGDYGYTF.

The J gene is TRBJ2-3, the V gene TRBV9; maybe TRBD2 (6 bases). Germline V gene lookup returns CDR1 SGDLS and CDR2 YYNGEE. The CDR3 loop spans 15 amino acids. V lost 0 bases and J 2 bases, leaving 10 bases between the germline ends. CDR3 region: CASSVGIADTDTQYF. CDR3 sequence (DNA): TGTGCCAGCAGCGTAGGCATAGCGGACACAGATACGCAGTATTTT.

This clone was recorded at least ten times. This chain links TRBV4-2 with TRBJ2-3; TRBD2 is a possible D gene (5 bases). This CDR3 spans 13 amino acids. Germline-derived CDR1 and CDR2 are LGHNA and YNFKEQ. The V end was cut by 0 bases, the J end by 13 bases, with 14 bases between. CDR3 protein: CASSQDMGRHKYF. CDR3 nucleotides: TGTGCCAGCAGCCAAGATATGGGGAGACATAAGTATTTT.

This chain uses TRBV21-1 with TRBJ1-5; TRBD1, as called in the table, went unchecked against the DNA. TRBV21-1 counts as a pseudogene. The CDR3 has 17 residues. The CDR3 here is CASSLIQGAQSNQPQHF. CDR3 DNA: TGTGCCAGCAGCCTGATACAGGGGGCGCAAAGCAATCAGCCCCAGCATTTT.

This chain uses TRBV7-6 with TRBJ1-2, with TRBD1 as a possible D gene (5 bases). The CDR3 consists of 15 residues. The V gene lost 5 bases and the J gene lost 4 bases, with 17 bases spanning the gap. Germline V lookup: CDR1 SGHVS, CDR2 FNYEAQ. For the CDR3, the DNA is TGTGCCAGCAGCCCTCCGGAGGGGAACCTCTATGGCTACACCTTC. Protein: CASSPPEGNLYGYTF.

The chain joins TRBV6-1 to TRBJ2-3; D is unclear. Per the germline V gene, CDR1 is MNHNS and CDR2 is SASEGT. CDR3 length: 17 amino acids. With 2 bases removed from V and 7 bases from J, the gap between germline ends came to 22 bases. The CDR3 coding sequence is TGTGCCAGCAGTGAATCCGCGAGAGATCGTTATTTAAATACGCAGTATTTT. Translated: CASSESARDRYLNTQYF.

V is TRBV6-6 and J is TRBJ2-1, with TRBD1 identical over 8 bases. The V segment lost 6 bases and the J segment 5 bases; nucleotides outside the gene matches: 3. CDR3 length equals 13 residues. Germline assignment: CDR1 MNHNY and CDR2 SVGAGI (reference sequence). The CDR3 sequence: CASSRGQDNEQFF. The DNA for the CDR3 is TGTGCCAGCAGCCGGGGACAGGACAATGAGCAGTTCTTC.

The J gene is TRBJ2-5, the V gene TRBV9, with 8 positions matching TRBD1. V was pared by 4 bases and J by 5 bases, with 10 bases of the junction left unmatched. The CDR3 contains 15 residues. From germline, CDR1 is SGDLS and CDR2 YYNGEE. CDR3 amino acids: CASSTGGSGSETQYF. The CDR3, as DNA: TGTGCCAGCAGCACAGGGGGGTCAGGGTCGGAGACCCAGTACTTC.

This chain connects TRBV27 to TRBJ1-1, with D unresolved. The germline gives CDR1 MNHEY, CDR2 SMNVEV (reference sequence). V was trimmed by 0 bases and J by 4 bases, leaving 9 bases between them. The CDR3 is 14 residues long. The CDR3 protein is CASSLSGKGTEAFF. For the CDR3, the DNA is TGTGCCAGCAGTTTATCCGGGAAGGGCACTGAAGCTTTCTTT.

The chain has TRBV28 and TRBJ1-5; D not certain. CDR1 MDHEN and CDR2 SYDVKM come from the germline V gene. The germline V and J ends were trimmed by 2 bases and 7 bases, with 9 bases remaining between them. The CDR3 has 13 residues. The CDR3 protein is CASSLGGPQPQHF. The DNA of the CDR3 is TGTGCCAGCAGTTTAGGAGGGCCGCAGCCCCAGCATTTT.

The J gene is TRBJ1-2, the V gene TRBV30, with 7 positions matching TRBD1. The V gene end was trimmed by 3 bases and the J gene end by 10 bases; junction bases not matched to a gene: 14. Germline loops: CDR1 GTSNPN, CDR2 SVGIG (reference sequence). CDR3 length: 14 amino acids. As DNA, the CDR3 is TGTGCCTGGAGCCCAAGGGGGCGTAAGATGGACTACACCTTC. Translated: CAWSPRGRKMDYTF.

Remarks on this clone: At one of its ends the junction is not consistent with the germline gene, which may arise from a read error. This chain joins TRBV4-1 and TRBJ1-1; the D gene is possibly TRBD1 (5 bases). Germline lookup yields CDR1 MGHRA and CDR2 YSYEKL. This CDR3 has 13 residues. The CDR3 sequence: CASSQDRGGVRVF. CDR3 sequence (DNA): TGCGCCAGCAGCCAAGATAGGGGCGGGGTGCGAGTCTTT.

The V gene is TRBV6-6, the J gene TRBJ2-7, with a tentative D call TRBD2 (5 bases). This CDR3 is 15 amino acids long. Germline V CDR1 and CDR2: MNHNY, SVGAGI (reference sequence). Trimming took 2 bases from V and 12 from J, leaving 23 bases between them. CDR3 sequence reads: CASSYLSGSPLPLYF. The CDR3 nucleotides read TGTGCCAGCAGTTACCTTTCGGGATCCCCTTTACCCCTGTACTTC.

V is TRBV19 and J is TRBJ1-2; D may be TRBD1 (6 bases). Trimming removed 7 bases at V and 8 bases at J, with 11 bases between. The germline gives CDR1 LNHDA, CDR2 SQIVND (reference sequence). This CDR3 has 11 amino acids. As DNA, the CDR3 is TGTGCCAGTACAGTGGGGGCCGGCTACACCTTC. Translated: CASTVGAGYTF. The full variable domain, with the rest looked up from reference TRBV19 and TRBJ1-2, is DGGITQSPKYLFRKEGQNVTLSCEQNLNHDAMYWYRQDPGQGLRLIYYSQIVNDFQKGDIAEGYSVSREKKESFPLTVTSAQKNPTAFYLCASTVGAGYTFGSGTRLTVV.